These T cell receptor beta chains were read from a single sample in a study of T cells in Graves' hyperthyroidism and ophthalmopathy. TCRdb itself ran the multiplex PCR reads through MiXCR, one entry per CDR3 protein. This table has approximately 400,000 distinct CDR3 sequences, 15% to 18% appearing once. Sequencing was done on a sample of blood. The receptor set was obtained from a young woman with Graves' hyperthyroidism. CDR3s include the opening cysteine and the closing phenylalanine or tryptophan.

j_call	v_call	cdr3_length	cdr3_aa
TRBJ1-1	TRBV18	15	CASSNQRDSNTEAFF
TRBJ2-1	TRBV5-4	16	CASSLDAGGPYNEQFF
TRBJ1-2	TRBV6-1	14	CASTSPTGTYGYTF
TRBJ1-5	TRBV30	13	CAWSRDSNQPQHF
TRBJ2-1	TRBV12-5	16	CASGSSRGGSRHEQFF
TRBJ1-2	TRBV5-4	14	CASSFGGVRDGYTF
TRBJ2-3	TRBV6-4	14	CASSVSGEGDTQYF
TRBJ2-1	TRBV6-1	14	CASSKSGSYNEQFF
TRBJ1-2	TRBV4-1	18	CASSRALGARGRNEGYTF
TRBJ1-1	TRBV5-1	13	CASSLLPNTEAFF
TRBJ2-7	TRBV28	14	CASSSTPGEYEQYF
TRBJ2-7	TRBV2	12	CASSEAAYEQYF
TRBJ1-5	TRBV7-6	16	CASSSLPAGGNQPQHF
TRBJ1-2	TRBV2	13	CASRERDQKGYTF
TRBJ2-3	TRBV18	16	CASSRLSGGQEDTQYF
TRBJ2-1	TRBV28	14	CASSLAGASGEQFF
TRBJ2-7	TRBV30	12	CAWSDYSYEQYF
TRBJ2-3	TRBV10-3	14	CAILGTASTDTQYF
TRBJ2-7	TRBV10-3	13	CATQWGQPYEQYF
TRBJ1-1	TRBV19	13	CASSRPPIGDAFF
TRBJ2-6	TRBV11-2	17	CASRKPGVRSGANVLTF
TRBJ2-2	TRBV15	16	CATSRDLGGNTGELFF
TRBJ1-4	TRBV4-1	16	CASSQEKQSPYEKLFF
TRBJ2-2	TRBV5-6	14	CASSSGLLAGELFF
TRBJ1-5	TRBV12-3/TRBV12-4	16	CASSPAGRNGNQPQHF
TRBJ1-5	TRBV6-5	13	CASSYTGNQPQHF
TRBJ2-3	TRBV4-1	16	CASSLPVTGDGDTQYF
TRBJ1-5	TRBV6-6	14	CASSYLPSNQPQHF
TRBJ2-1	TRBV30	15	CAWGTGTGTYNEQFF
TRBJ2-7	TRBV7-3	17	CASSPDRTGRGGYEQYF
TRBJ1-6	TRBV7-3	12	CASSSRGGPLHF
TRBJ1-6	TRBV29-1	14	CSAQTGSYNSPLHF
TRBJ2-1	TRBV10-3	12	CAISSRVDEQFF
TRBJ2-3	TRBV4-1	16	CASSQPLAGRSDTQYF
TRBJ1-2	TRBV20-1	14	CSASAGNSYGGYTF
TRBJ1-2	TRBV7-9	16	CASSSAHTGADYGYTF
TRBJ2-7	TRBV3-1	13	CASSQGAQGAQYF
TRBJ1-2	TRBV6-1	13	CASSRGQADGYTF
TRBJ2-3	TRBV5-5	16	CASSLEGRGSTDTQYF
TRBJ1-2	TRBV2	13	CASTTSQGYGYTF
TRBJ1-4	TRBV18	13	CASSLDRGEKLFF
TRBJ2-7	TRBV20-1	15	CSARDFNKSSYEQYF
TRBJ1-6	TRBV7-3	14	CASSSYGAGSPLHF
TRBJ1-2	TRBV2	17	CASSDLRTGTTGYGYTF
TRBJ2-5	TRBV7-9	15	CASSPYPGGQETQYF
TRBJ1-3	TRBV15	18	CATSREWDLPVTGNTIYF
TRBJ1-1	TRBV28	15	CASSLSGPGLTEAFF
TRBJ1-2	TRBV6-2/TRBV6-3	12	CASSYVNYGYTF
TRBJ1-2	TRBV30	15	CAWIKQLDRAYGYTF
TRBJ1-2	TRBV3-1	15	CASSQYSGVDYGYTF
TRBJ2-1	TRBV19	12	CASLGQGNEQFF
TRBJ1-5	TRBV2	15	CASSGQGDSNQPQHF
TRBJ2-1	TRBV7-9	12	CASSLAMREQFF
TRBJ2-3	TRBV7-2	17	CASSGGSGLVRTDTQYF
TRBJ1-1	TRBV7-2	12	CASSLGVAEAFF